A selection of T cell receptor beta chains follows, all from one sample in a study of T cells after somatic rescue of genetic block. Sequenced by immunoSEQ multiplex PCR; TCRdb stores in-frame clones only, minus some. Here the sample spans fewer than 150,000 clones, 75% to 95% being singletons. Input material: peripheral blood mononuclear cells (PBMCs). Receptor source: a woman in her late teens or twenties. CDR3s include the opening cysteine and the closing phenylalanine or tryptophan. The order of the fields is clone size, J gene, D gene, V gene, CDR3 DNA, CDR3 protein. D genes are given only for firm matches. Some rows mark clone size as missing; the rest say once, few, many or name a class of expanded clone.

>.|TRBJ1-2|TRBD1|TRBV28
TGTGCCAGCAGTTTTCCCCTAACAGGGGCCTATGGCTACACCTTC
CASSFPLTGAYGYTF
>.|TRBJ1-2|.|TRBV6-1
TGTGCCGGGTTTGACTCAGGGGAAAGCGGCTACACCTTC
CAGFDSGESGYTF
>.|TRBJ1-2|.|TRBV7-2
TGTGCCAGCAGCCTCGGGACAAATAACTATGGCTACACCTTC
CASSLGTNNYGYTF
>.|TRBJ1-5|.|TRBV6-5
TGTGCCAGCAGTTCAGACAGCTATAGCAATCAGCCCCAGCATTTT
CASSSDSYSNQPQHF
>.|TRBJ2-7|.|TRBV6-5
TGTGCCAGCAGTCCACGCCCTTATGACCCCTACGAGCAGTACTTC
CASSPRPYDPYEQYF
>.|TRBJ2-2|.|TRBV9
TGTGCCAGCAGCGTAGCCCCTTCCGGGGAGCTGTTTTTT
CASSVAPSGELFF
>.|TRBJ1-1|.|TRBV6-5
TGTGCCAGCAGTTACGGGGGGAGCACTGAAGCTTTCTTT
CASSYGGSTEAFF
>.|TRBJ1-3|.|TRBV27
TGTGCCAGCAGTTGGACAGCAGGGGCTGGAAACACCATATATTTT
CASSWTAGAGNTIYF
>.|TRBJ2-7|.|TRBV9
TGTGCCAGCAGCGGCCAGGACTACGAGCAGTACTTC
CASSGQDYEQYF
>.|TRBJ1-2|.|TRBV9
TGTGCCAGCAGCACCCGATCTGGGACGGTCTATGGCTACACCTTC
CASSTRSGTVYGYTF
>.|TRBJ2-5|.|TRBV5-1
TGCGCCAGCAGCTGGGGGGCAGGGAAAGAGACCCAGTACTTC
CASSWGAGKETQYF
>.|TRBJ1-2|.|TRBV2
TGTGCCAGCAGCTCTTATCGGGACTACTATGGCTACACCTTC
CASSSYRDYYGYTF
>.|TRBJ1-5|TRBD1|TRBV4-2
TGTGCCAGCAGCCAAGAACCGGGACAGGGAATCGGGTATAGCAATCAGCCCCAGCATTTT
CASSQEPGQGIGYSNQPQHF
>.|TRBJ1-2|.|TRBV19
TGTGCCAGTAGTATCTGGGACCCCCGATCAGATGGCTACACCTTC
CASSIWDPRSDGYTF
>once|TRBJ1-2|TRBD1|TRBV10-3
TGTGCCATCAGTGACCCGGACAGGGGGGGCGGCTACACCTTC
CAISDPDRGGGYTF
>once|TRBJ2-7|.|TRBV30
TGTGCCTGGAGTGTGGGGCAGGTCGAGCAGTACTTC
CAWSVGQVEQYF
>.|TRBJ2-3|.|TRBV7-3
TGTGCCAGCAGTAGGGGGGGCCCAGATACGCAGTATTTT
CASSRGGPDTQYF
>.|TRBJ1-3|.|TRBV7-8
TGTGCCAGCAGCCCTAGAGGGGCAGTCTCTGGAAACACCATATATTTT
CASSPRGAVSGNTIYF
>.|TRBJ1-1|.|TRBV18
TGTGCCAGCTCACCACCGGGAGGTAGCAAAGCTTTCTTT
CASSPPGGSKAFF
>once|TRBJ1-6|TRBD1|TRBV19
TGTGCCAGTAGTACCGGGACAGGGCGGGATTCACCCCTCCACTTT
CASSTGTGRDSPLHF
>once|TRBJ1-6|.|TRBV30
TGTGCCTGGAGTGTGGCGCAGGGGCATTCACCCCTCCACTTT
CAWSVAQGHSPLHF
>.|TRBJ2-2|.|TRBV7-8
TGTGCCAGCAGCCCGACGGTTAGGGGTACCGGGGAGCTGTTTTTT
CASSPTVRGTGELFF